Below are 32 T cell receptor beta chains sequenced from a single sample in a study of HIV-infected patients and healthy controls (dated by TCRdb to the mid-2010s). The receptor library was made with 5' RACE. These reads were obtained on an Illumina MiSeq. SuperScript III was used to reverse transcribe 500 ng RNA with primers targeting the alpha and beta constant regions. Separate alpha and beta chain libraries were made by chain-specific third strand synthesis with multiplexing indices. Starting from the raw public reads, TCRdb applied fastp trimming at Q25, assembled clones with MiXCR and retained in-frame beta chains. All rows with the same CDR3 protein become a single entry with the most common DNA and genes. Present in this sample are about 17,000 distinct CDR3 sequences, about 5.4% of which were seen just once. Under 2.5% of the sample belongs to the ten largest clones. Whole blood was used without fractionating the cells, so the repertoire represented all peripheral T cells without sorting.

The sequenced sample was blood. The receptors originated from an adult in good health.

This clonotype appeared many times. The chain carries TRBV19 and TRBJ1-5; 7 bases fit TRBD1. This CDR3 spans 15 amino acids. Germline lookup yields CDR1 LNHDA and CDR2 SQIVND (reference sequence). J lost 7 bases, V lost 4 bases, and 10 bases had no gene match. The CDR3 DNA is TGTGCCAGTAGTACAGACGACAGGGTTTGGCAGCCCCAGCATTTT. This encodes CASSTDDRVWQPQHF.

This clonotype is judged medium-sized. V usage is TRBV25-1 and J usage is TRBJ2-1, with D possibly being TRBD1 (6 bases). CDR3 length: 14 amino acids. The germline V and J ends were trimmed by 6 bases and 5 bases, with 14 bases remaining between them. CDR1 and CDR2 from the germline V gene are MGHDK and SYGVNS. The CDR3 DNA is TGTGCCAGCAGGGGGCAGGGGATAAACAATGAGCAGTTCTTC. Its translation is CASRGQGINNEQFF.

This clonotype was detected ten times or more. The V gene is TRBV6-1, the J gene TRBJ2-1; D uncertain. Germline assignment: CDR1 MNHNS and CDR2 SASEGT. The CDR3 extends over 13 amino acids. Trimming removed 2 bases from V and 14 bases from J, with 16 bases in between. The CDR3 sequence is CASSENYEGWEFF. CDR3 sequence (DNA): TGTGCCAGCAGTGAAAATTATGAAGGATGGGAGTTCTTC.

The chain couples TRBV19 to TRBJ1-3; D remains ambiguous. V was cut by 3 bases and J by 0 bases, with 12 bases left in between. The germline gives CDR1 LNHDA, CDR2 SQIVND (reference sequence). The CDR3 contains 16 residues. DNA of the CDR3: TGTGCCAGTAGTATCCGACTCGATTTCTCTGGAAACACCATATATTTT. Amino acid sequence: CASSIRLDFSGNTIYF.

By share, this clonotype ranks as medium-sized. The chain links TRBV20-1 to TRBJ2-5; D is possibly TRBD1 (6 bases). The CDR3 has 13 amino acids. Trimming cost V 6 bases and J 5 bases, with 16 bases left between them. Per germline, CDR1 DFQATT and CDR2 SNEGSKA (reference sequence). The CDR3 spells CSARKTGPETQYF. The CDR3 coding sequence is TGCAGTGCCAGGAAAACAGGGCCCGAGACCCAGTACTTC.

This clonotype is medium-sized (0.01 to 0.1%) by share. The chain has TRBV3-1 and TRBJ2-7; D not resolved. The CDR3 is made up of 13 amino acids. In germline, CDR1 is LGHDT, CDR2 YNNKEL (reference sequence). V was cut by 1 base and J by 6 bases, with 10 bases left in between. The CDR3 DNA reads as TGTGCCAGCAGCCAAGTGGACCCCGGCGAGCAGTACTTC. It specifies CASSQVDPGEQYF.

There are many counts of this clonotype. The rearrangement joins TRBV24-1 to TRBJ2-2; possibly TRBD1 for D (5 bases). This CDR3 region has 13 residues. Germline V CDR1 and CDR2: KGHDR, SFDVKD. The V gene lost 6 bases and the J gene lost 6 bases, with 10 bases spanning the gap. The CDR3 DNA reads TGTGCCACCAGTCTGGCAGGGTCCGGGGAGCTGTTTTTT. As protein: CATSLAGSGELFF.

Within the sample, this clonotype is medium-sized. The J gene is TRBJ1-2, the V gene TRBV6-6; D not certain. CDR1 and CDR2 from the germline V gene are MNHNY and SVGAGI (reference sequence). V dropped 2 bases and J dropped 5 bases, with 12 bases sitting between them. The CDR3 is made up of 14 amino acids. CDR3 loop: CASSYGTDAYGYTF. In DNA, the CDR3 is TGTGCCAGCAGTTACGGAACAGACGCGTATGGCTACACCTTC.

Relative to its sample, this clonotype is medium-sized (0.01 to 0.1%). This rearrangement joins TRBV7-2 to TRBJ1-5; D gene unclear. Trimming cost V 4 bases and J 10 bases, with 14 bases left between them. The CDR3 loop spans 13 amino acids. In germline, CDR1 is SGHTA, CDR2 FQGNSA. CDR3 nucleotide sequence: TGTGCCAGCAGCTCTGCCCTTCCGGGACCCCAGCATTTT. It codes for CASSSALPGPQHF.

This clonotype has ten or more counts. The V gene is TRBV20-1, the J gene TRBJ1-2, with a tentative D call TRBD1 (6 bases). V gave up 0 bases and J gave up 5 bases, with 13 bases separating them. The CDR3 extends over 14 amino acids. CDR1 is DFQATT and CDR2 is SNEGSKA in the germline V gene (reference sequence). In nucleotides, the CDR3 is TGCAGTGCTAGAGATGGACAGCCAAGATATGGCTACACCTTC. Translation: CSARDGQPRYGYTF.

This clonotype showed up many times. The chain employs TRBV20-1 and TRBJ2-1; 12 nucleotides align to TRBD2. Trimming at V came to 5 bases and at J to 1 base, leaving 12 bases not matched to a gene. The CDR3 is 18 amino acids. The germline V gene has CDR1 DFQATT and CDR2 SNEGSKA (reference sequence). This chain's CDR3 is CSALGLTSGGGSYNEQFF. In DNA form, the CDR3 reads TGCAGTGCTTTGGGTCTGACTAGCGGGGGAGGATCCTACAATGAGCAGTTCTTC.

This clonotype was counted ten times or more. The rearrangement joins TRBV12-3 or TRBV12-4 to TRBJ2-7; perhaps TRBD1 as D (6 bases). The ends were cut back, 3 bases at V and 4 bases at J, with 10 bases in the middle. This CDR3 is built from 13 residues. The CDR3 DNA is TGTGCCAGCAGTTTTCGGACAGCTTACGAGCAGTACTTC. This sequence encodes CASSFRTAYEQYF.

This clonotype was seen many times. The rearrangement uses TRBV20-1 and TRBJ2-7, with 11 bases lining up with TRBD1. The CDR3 loop spans 14 amino acids. V was pared by 6 bases and J by 6 bases, with 10 bases of the junction left unmatched. Per the germline V gene, CDR1 is DFQATT and CDR2 is SNEGSKA (reference sequence). In DNA, the CDR3 is TGCAGTGCCCCACGACGGGACAGGGGGGGCGAGCAGTACTTC. Protein: CSAPRRDRGGEQYF.

This clonotype was counted a few times. The V and J genes are TRBV5-6 and TRBJ1-2, with D possibly being TRBD1 (6 bases). V lost 0 bases and J lost 3, with 9 bases in between. This CDR3 region has 14 residues. Germline lookup yields CDR1 SGHDT and CDR2 YYEEEE. CDR3 bases: TGTGCCAGCAGCTTGGCCGGGGGCCACTATGGCTACACCTTC. Residues: CASSLAGGHYGYTF.

By frequency in the sample, this clonotype is medium-sized (0.01 to 0.1%). The J gene is TRBJ1-1, the V gene TRBV20-1, with D possibly matching TRBD1 (5 bases). Germline loops: CDR1 DFQATT, CDR2 SNEGSKA (reference sequence). V lost 2 bases, J lost 7 bases, and 17 bases lay in between. The CDR3 has 14 amino acids. The CDR3 region is CSARWQGVRGEAFF. In nucleotides, the CDR3 is TGCAGTGCTAGATGGCAGGGCGTTAGGGGTGAAGCTTTCTTT.

The sample holds many counts of this clonotype. The rearrangement joins TRBV27 to TRBJ1-5, with a weak D call TRBD1 (6 bases). Germline V CDR1 and CDR2: MNHEY, SMNVEV (reference sequence). The CDR3 is 15 amino acids. For the CDR3, the DNA is TGTCGAGGGGGAGTCAGGGCCGATAGCAATCAGCCCCAGCATTTT. Amino acid sequence: CRGGVRADSNQPQHF.

This clonotype was seen many times. The genes are TRBV29-1 and TRBJ1-2, with no clear D. V gave up 4 bases and J gave up 3 bases, with 12 bases separating them. Germline-derived CDR1 and CDR2 are SQVTM and ANQGSEA. CDR3 size: 13 residues. The CDR3 coding sequence is TGCAGCGTTGGAACGGTAGGGTACTATGGCTACACCTTC. It encodes CSVGTVGYYGYTF. Looking up the rest from reference TRBV29-1 and TRBJ1-2 gives the full variable domain: SAVISQKPSRDICQRGTSLTIQCQVDSQVTMMFWYRQQPGQSLTLIATANQGSEATYESGFVIDKFPISRPNLTFSTLTVSNMSPEDSSIYLCSVGTVGYYGYTFGSGTRLTVV.

This clonotype was seen ten or more times. The gene calls are TRBV10-3 and TRBJ2-3; 7 nucleotides line up with TRBD1. V was pared by 4 bases and J by 0 bases, with 4 bases of the junction left unmatched. Germline CDR1 and CDR2: ENHRY and SYGVKD. This CDR3 contains 15 residues. The CDR3 loop reads CAISGPGQSTDTQYF. Here the CDR3 DNA reads TGTGCCATCAGTGGGCCGGGACAGAGCACAGATACGCAGTATTTT.

This clonotype came up many times. The chain combines TRBV29-1 with TRBJ1-1; D unresolved. The length of the CDR3 is 10 residues. Germline values: CDR1 SQVTM, CDR2 ANQGSEA. V gave up 6 bases and J gave up 5 bases, with 7 bases separating them. For the CDR3, the DNA is TGCAGCGTGATCTTTACTGAAGCTTTCTTT. Translating gives CSVIFTEAFF.

The genes are TRBV12-3 or TRBV12-4 and TRBJ1-4; a weak D match, TRBD1 (5 bases). The CDR3 runs to 16 residues. Trimming removed 6 bases at V and 0 bases at J, with 14 bases between. The CDR3 is CASSPGGGATNEKLFF. CDR3 nucleotide sequence: TGTGCCAGCAGCCCTGGTGGGGGGGCAACTAATGAAAAACTGTTTTTT.

The chain links TRBV12-3 or TRBV12-4 to TRBJ2-3, with TRBD2 matching 7 bases. The CDR3 spans 16 residues. V shed 7 bases and J 10 bases; nucleotides not matched to a gene: 20. CDR3 sequence: CASTHRLAGPLFAQYF. The CDR3 DNA follows: TGTGCCAGCACCCACAGACTAGCCGGTCCTCTTTTCGCGCAGTATTTT.

The table lists this clonotype with many counts. The V call is TRBV5-1, the J call TRBJ2-7, with D possibly being TRBD1 (5 bases). V lost 1 base to trimming and J lost 4 bases, with 12 bases between them. Germline V gene lookup returns CDR1 SGHRS and CDR2 YFSETQ. CDR3 size: 14 residues. The DNA of the CDR3 is TGCGCCAGCAGCTTGAAGGGGCCCCAGTACGAGCAGTACTTC. Amino acids: CASSLKGPQYEQYF.

The V call is TRBV12-3 or TRBV12-4, the J call TRBJ2-1, with 7 bases that match TRBD2. This CDR3 contains 17 residues. Unmatched junction bases numbered 12, after V lost 5 bases and J lost 2 bases. The CDR3 sequence: CASSMGTIEGAYNEQFF. The CDR3 DNA sequence: TGTGCCAGCAGTATGGGGACTATCGAGGGAGCCTACAATGAGCAGTTCTTC.

This clonotype was seen repeatedly, ten times or more. This chain's CDR3 is CASSLRQFTDTQYF. CDR3 coding DNA: TGTGCCAGCAGTTTGCGGCAGTTCACAGATACGCAGTATTTT. The rearrangement links TRBV12-3 or TRBV12-4 to TRBJ2-3; D is ambiguous. The CDR3 sequence is 14 residues long. Trimming left V 3 bases short and J 2 bases short, with 9 bases between.

In this sample, this clonotype turned up many times. The chain uses TRBV4-1 and TRBJ1-2; D is unresolved. The CDR3 is made up of 15 amino acids. CDR1 and CDR2 (germline): MGHRA, YSYEKL. V was shortened by 4 bases and J by 6 bases, with 18 bases between the two germline ends. The CDR3 bases are TGCGCCAGCAGCCCACTGGGCAGTTCCGTAAATGGCTACACCTTC. It translates to CASSPLGSSVNGYTF.

This clonotype was observed at least ten times. The V gene is TRBV7-2, the J gene TRBJ2-3; 11 nucleotides agree with TRBD2. With V trimmed by 1 base and J by 6 bases, 0 bases remained unmatched. The CDR3 sequence is 14 residues long. Looked up from germline, CDR1 is SGHTA and CDR2 is FQGNSA. The CDR3 region is CASSLVAGGDTQYF. Written as DNA, the CDR3 is TGTGCCAGCAGCTTAGTAGCGGGGGGGGATACGCAGTATTTT. The variable domain in full, completed from reference TRBV7-2 and TRBJ2-3, reads GAGVSQSPSNKVTEKGKDVELRCDPISGHTALYWYRQSLGQGLEFLIYFQGNSAPDKSGLPSDRFSAERTGGSVSTLTIQRTQQEDSAVYLCASSLVAGGDTQYFGPGTRLTVL.

This clonotype was observed many times. This chain joins TRBV7-9 and TRBJ2-5; D perhaps matches TRBD2 (5 bases). V was trimmed by 4 bases and J by 0 bases, leaving 18 bases between them. The CDR3 is 17 residues long. CDR1 is SEHNR and CDR2 is FQNEAQ in the germline V gene (reference sequence). This chain's CDR3 is CASSYPDSSRNQETQYF. The CDR3 DNA follows: TGTGCCAGCAGCTATCCGGACTCCTCGCGGAACCAAGAGACCCAGTACTTC.

This clonotype was counted between two and nine times. This chain uses TRBV5-1 with TRBJ2-7, with 10 bases fitting TRBD1. V gave up 4 bases and J gave up 4 bases; unmatched junction bases: 5. CDR3 length: 14 amino acids. Germline-derived CDR1 and CDR2 are SGHRS and YFSETQ. This chain's CDR3 is CASSPGTGAYEQYF. CDR3 nucleotides: TGCGCCAGCAGCCCCGGGACAGGGGCTTACGAGCAGTACTTC.

The sample holds a few counts of this clonotype. V is TRBV7-9 and J is TRBJ1-5; 7 bases line up with TRBD1. The germline V gene encodes CDR1 SEHNR and CDR2 FQNEAQ (reference sequence). Trimming took 2 bases from V and 4 from J; bases not matched to a gene: 2. The CDR3 is 14 residues long. The CDR3 DNA reads as TGTGCCAGCAGCTTACAGGGGGAGAATCAGCCCCAGCATTTT. It is translated as CASSLQGENQPQHF.

The J gene is TRBJ2-3, the V gene TRBV7-2, with TRBD2 identical over 10 bases. CDR3 length: 15 residues. V lost 5 bases and J lost 4; bases outside the gene matches: 6. Germline CDR1 SGHTA, CDR2 FQGNSA. In DNA, the CDR3 is TGTGCCAGCAGCCCGCCAGCGGGGGGGCCAGATACGCAGTATTTT. Amino acids: CASSPPAGGPDTQYF.

Many counts were recorded for this clonotype. V usage is TRBV4-2 and J usage is TRBJ1-6, with 12 nucleotides matching TRBD1. Trimming at V came to 0 bases and at J to 11 bases, leaving 11 bases not matched to a gene. Germline CDR1 reads LGHNA; CDR2 reads YNFKEQ. CDR3 length: 18 amino acids. CDR3 sequence (DNA): TGTGCCAGCAGCCAAGAAGGGACAGGGGGCATGATGGGTCCACCCCTCCACTTT. Protein sequence: CASSQEGTGGMMGPPLHF.

This clonotype is classed as medium-sized. The chain combines TRBV6-1 with TRBJ1-5; D is possibly TRBD1 (5 bases). The CDR3 covers 16 residues. V gave up 1 base and J gave up 1 base, with 11 bases separating them. CDR1 MNHNS and CDR2 SASEGT come from the germline V gene. CDR3 in amino acids: CASSEVLTVSNQPQHF. The CDR3 DNA reads TGTGCCAGCAGTGAAGTGTTGACAGTCAGCAATCAGCCCCAGCATTTT.